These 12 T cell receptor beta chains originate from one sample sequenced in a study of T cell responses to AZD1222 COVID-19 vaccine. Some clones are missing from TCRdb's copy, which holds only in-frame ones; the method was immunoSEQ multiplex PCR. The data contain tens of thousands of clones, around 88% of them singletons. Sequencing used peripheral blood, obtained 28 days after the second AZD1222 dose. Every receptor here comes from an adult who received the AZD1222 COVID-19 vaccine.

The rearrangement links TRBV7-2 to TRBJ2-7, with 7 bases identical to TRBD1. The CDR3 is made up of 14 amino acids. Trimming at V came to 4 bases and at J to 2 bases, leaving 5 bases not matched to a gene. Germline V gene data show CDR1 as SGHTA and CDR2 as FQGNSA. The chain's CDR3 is CASSSRTGTYEQYF. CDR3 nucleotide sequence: TGTGCCAGCAGCTCCAGGACAGGAACCTACGAGCAGTACTTC.

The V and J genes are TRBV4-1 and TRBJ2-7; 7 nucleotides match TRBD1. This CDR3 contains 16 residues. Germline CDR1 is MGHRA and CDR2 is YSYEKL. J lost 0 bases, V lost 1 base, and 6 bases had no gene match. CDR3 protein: CASSQAATGSSYEQYF. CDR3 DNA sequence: TGCGCCAGCAGCCAAGCGGCGACAGGGAGCTCCTACGAGCAGTACTTC.

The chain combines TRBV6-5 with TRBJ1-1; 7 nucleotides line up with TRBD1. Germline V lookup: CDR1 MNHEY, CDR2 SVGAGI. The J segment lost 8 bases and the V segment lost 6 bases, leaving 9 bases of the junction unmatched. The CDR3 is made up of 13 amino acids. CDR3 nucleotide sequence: TGTGCCAGCAGCCGAACAACAGGGGTCGAAGCTTTCTTT. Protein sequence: CASSRTTGVEAFF.

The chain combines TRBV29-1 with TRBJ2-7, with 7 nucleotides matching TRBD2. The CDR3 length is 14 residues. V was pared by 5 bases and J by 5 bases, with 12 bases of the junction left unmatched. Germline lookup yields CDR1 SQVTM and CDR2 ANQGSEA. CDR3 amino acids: CSVLPRGSENEQYF. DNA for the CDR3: TGCAGCGTTCTCCCCCGCGGGAGTGAAAACGAGCAGTACTTC.

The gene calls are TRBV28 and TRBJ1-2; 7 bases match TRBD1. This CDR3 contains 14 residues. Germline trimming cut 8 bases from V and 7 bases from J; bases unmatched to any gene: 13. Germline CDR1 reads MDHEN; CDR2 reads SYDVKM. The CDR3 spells CASLFDREGFGYTF. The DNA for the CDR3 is TGTGCCAGCTTATTTGACAGGGAGGGATTTGGCTACACCTTC.

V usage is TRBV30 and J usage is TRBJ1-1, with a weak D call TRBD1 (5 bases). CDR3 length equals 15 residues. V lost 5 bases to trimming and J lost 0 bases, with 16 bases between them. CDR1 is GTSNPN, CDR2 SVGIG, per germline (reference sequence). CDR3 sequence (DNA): TGTGCCTGGGGGGCCTGGGATTCCATGAACACTGAAGCTTTCTTT. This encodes CAWGAWDSMNTEAFF.

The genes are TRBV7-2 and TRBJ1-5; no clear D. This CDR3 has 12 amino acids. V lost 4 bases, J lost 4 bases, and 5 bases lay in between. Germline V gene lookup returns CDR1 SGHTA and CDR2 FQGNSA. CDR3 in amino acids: CASSWDNQPQHF. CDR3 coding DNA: TGTGCCAGCAGCTGGGATAATCAGCCCCAGCATTTT.

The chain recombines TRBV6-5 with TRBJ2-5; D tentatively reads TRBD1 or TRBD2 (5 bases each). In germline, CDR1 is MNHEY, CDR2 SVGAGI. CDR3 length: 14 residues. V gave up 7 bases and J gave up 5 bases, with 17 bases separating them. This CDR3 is CASTTRGVKETQYF. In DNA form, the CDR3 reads TGTGCCAGCACCACGCGAGGGGTAAAGGAGACCCAGTACTTC.

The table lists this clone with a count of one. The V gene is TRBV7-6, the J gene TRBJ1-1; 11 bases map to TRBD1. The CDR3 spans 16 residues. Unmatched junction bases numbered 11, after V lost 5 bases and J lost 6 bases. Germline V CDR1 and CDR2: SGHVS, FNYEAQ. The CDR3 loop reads CASSPTWGTGGAEAFF. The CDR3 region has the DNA TGTGCCAGCAGCCCGACATGGGGGACAGGGGGTGCTGAAGCTTTCTTT. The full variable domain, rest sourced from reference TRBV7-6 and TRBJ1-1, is GAGVSQSPRYKVTKRGQDVALRCDPISGHVSLYWYRQALGQGPEFLTYFNYEAQQDKSGLPNDRFSAERPEGSISTLTIQRTEQRDSAMYRCASSPTWGTGGAEAFFGQGTRLTVV.

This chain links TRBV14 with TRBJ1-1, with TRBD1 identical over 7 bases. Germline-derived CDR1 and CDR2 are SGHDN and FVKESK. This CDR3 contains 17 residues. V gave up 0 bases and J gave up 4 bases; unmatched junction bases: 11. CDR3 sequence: CASSQDVGRGGPTEAFF. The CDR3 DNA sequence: TGTGCCAGCAGCCAAGATGTGGGCAGGGGGGGACCCACTGAAGCTTTCTTT.

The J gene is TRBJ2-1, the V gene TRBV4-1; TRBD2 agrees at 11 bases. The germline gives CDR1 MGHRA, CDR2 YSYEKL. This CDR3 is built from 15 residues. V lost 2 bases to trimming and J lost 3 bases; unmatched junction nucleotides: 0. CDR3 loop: CASSQLAGGYNEQFF. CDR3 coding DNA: TGCGCCAGCAGCCAACTAGCGGGGGGCTACAATGAGCAGTTCTTC.

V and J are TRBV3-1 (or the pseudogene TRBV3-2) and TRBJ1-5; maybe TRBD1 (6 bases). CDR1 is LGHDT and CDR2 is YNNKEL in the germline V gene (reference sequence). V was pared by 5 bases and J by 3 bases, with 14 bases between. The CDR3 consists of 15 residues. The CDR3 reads CASSAQTGHNQPQHF. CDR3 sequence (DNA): TGTGCCAGCAGCGCCCAGACAGGTCACAATCAGCCCCAGCATTTT.